What follows are 31 T cell receptor beta chains derived from one specimen sequenced in a study of CD8 T cells in Susac syndrome. Reverse transcription of about 0.45 to 1 ug RNA was performed with random hexamers. TCRdb processed the immunoSEQ multiplex PCR reads anew with MiXCR; each CDR3 protein has one entry. The sample consists of roughly 80,000 distinct CDR3 sequences, roughly 90% of them appearing once. Material for sequencing was CD8+ T cells from PBMCs. The source of these receptors is a human donor with multiple sclerosis.

This clonotype was recorded once. The chain links TRBV27 to TRBJ1-2; 7 bases agree with TRBD1. V shed 6 bases, J shed 7 bases, and the junction held 14 bases outside the gene matches. Germline V gene lookup returns CDR1 MNHEY and CDR2 SMNVEV (reference sequence). The CDR3 is 15 residues long. This CDR3 reads CASSSLPGQPAGYTF. The CDR3 nucleotides are TGTGCCAGCAGCTCCCTCCCGGGACAGCCAGCTGGCTACACCTTC.

This clonotype has only one observation. The chain employs TRBV13 and TRBJ2-3; 10 nucleotides align to TRBD2. This CDR3 region has 16 residues. Germline loops: CDR1 PRHDT, CDR2 FYEKMQ (reference sequence). Trimming cost V 4 bases and J 3 bases; bases outside gene matches: 7. CDR3 DNA: TGTGCCAGCAGCTCAAAGACTAGCGGGTCAACAGATACGCAGTATTTT. This encodes CASSSKTSGSTDTQYF.

This rearrangement joins TRBV9 to TRBJ1-5, with D uncertain. CDR1 SGDLS and CDR2 YYNGEE come from the germline V gene. V was shortened by 0 bases and J by 6 bases, with 13 bases between the two germline ends. The CDR3 totals 15 residues. This CDR3 is CASSVDTTPGQPQHF. CDR3 bases: TGTGCCAGCAGCGTAGATACCACGCCTGGTCAGCCCCAGCATTTT.

CDR3 bases: TGTGCCAGCGGTGGGGCTAGCACAGATACGCAGTATTTT. Residues: CASGGASTDTQYF. The rearrangement joins TRBV21-1 to TRBJ2-3. TRBV21-1 is listed as a pseudogene. This CDR3 is 13 amino acids long.

The genes are TRBV6-2 or TRBV6-3 and TRBJ2-1; the match to TRBD2 covers 12 bases. In germline, CDR1 is MNHEY, CDR2 SVGEGT. The CDR3 runs 16 residues. V lost 5 bases, J lost 6 bases, and 8 bases stayed unmatched. The CDR3, as DNA: TGTGCCAGCAGTGGTCGACTAGCGGGAGTGGGCAATGAGCAGTTCTTC. Protein product: CASSGRLAGVGNEQFF.

The chain joins TRBV5-6 to TRBJ1-4; D is unresolved. Trimming took off 0 bases at V and 6 bases at J, with 12 bases between the two ends. Germline V gene lookup returns CDR1 SGHDT and CDR2 YYEEEE. The CDR3 is made up of 15 amino acids. DNA for the CDR3: TGTGCCAGCAGCTTGGCCGATCGTCTCCATGAAAAACTGTTTTTT. Translation gives CASSLADRLHEKLFF.

The chain couples TRBV6-5 to TRBJ2-1, with D possibly matching TRBD2 (7 bases). Trimming stripped 11 bases from V and 4 bases from J, with 12 bases between. Looked up from germline, CDR1 is MNHEY and CDR2 is SVGAGI. The CDR3 is 12 amino acids. Here the CDR3 DNA reads TGTGCCTCCCGGGGGGCATACAATGAGCAGTTCTTC. Its protein product is CASRGAYNEQFF.

The chain has TRBV20-1 and TRBJ2-3, with D maybe TRBD2 (5 bases). This CDR3 is built from 11 residues. Germline V gene data show CDR1 as DFQATT and CDR2 as SNEGSKA (reference sequence). The CDR3 here is CRARGRDTQYF. In DNA form, the CDR3 reads TGCAGAGCGAGAGGGCGGGATACGCAGTATTTT.

In this sample, this clonotype turned up a few times. This chain connects TRBV11-2 to TRBJ2-7, with D tentatively TRBD1 (6 bases). The V end was cut by 1 base, the J end by 4 bases, with 11 bases between. CDR3 length: 14 amino acids. From germline, CDR1 is SGHAT and CDR2 FQNNGV. In DNA, the CDR3 is TGTGCCAGCAGCTTAGGTCAGGGGCGATACGAGCAGTACTTC. Amino acid sequence: CASSLGQGRYEQYF. The entire variable domain, with the rest obtained from reference TRBV11-2 and TRBJ2-7, is as follows: EAGVAQSPRYKIIEKRQSVAFWCNPISGHATLYWYQQILGQGPKLLIQFQNNGVVDDSQLPKDRFSAERLKGVDSTLKIQPAKLEDSAVYLCASSLGQGRYEQYFGPGTRLTVT.

The chain has TRBV5-6 and TRBJ2-7, with 10 bases aligning to TRBD2. The CDR3 runs 14 residues. V dropped 0 bases and J dropped 5; count of bases not matched to a gene: 2. Germline V lookup: CDR1 SGHDT, CDR2 YYEEEE. CDR3 in amino acids: CASSLALAGHEQYF. CDR3 DNA sequence: TGTGCCAGCAGCTTGGCACTAGCGGGGCACGAGCAGTACTTC. Full variable domain (missing parts from reference TRBV5-6 and TRBJ2-7): DAGVTQSPTHLIKTRGQQVTLRCSPKSGHDTVSWYQQALGQGPQFIFQYYEEEERQRGNFPDRFSGHQFPNYSSELNVNALLLGDSALYLCASSLALAGHEQYFGPGTRLTVT.

The chain links TRBV29-1 to TRBJ2-2; TRBD1 agrees at 7 bases. CDR3 length: 13 amino acids. Trimming removed 6 bases from V and 4 bases from J; junction bases left unmatched: 5. Per the germline V gene, CDR1 is SQVTM and CDR2 is ANQGSEA. As DNA, the CDR3 is TGCAGCGTGGAACGACAGGGCACCGGGGAGCTGTTTTTT. Its translation is CSVERQGTGELFF.

The chain recombines TRBV19 with TRBJ2-1; TRBD2 agrees at 12 bases. V was pared by 3 bases and J by 6 bases, with 3 bases of the junction left unmatched. CDR1 is LNHDA and CDR2 is SQIVND in the germline V gene (reference sequence). CDR3 length: 15 amino acids. The CDR3 here is CASSIMTSGSNEQFF. The CDR3 nucleotides are TGTGCCAGTAGTATTATGACTAGCGGGAGCAATGAGCAGTTCTTC.

This chain uses TRBV12-3 or TRBV12-4 with TRBJ2-7; D possibly corresponds to TRBD1 (6 bases). The CDR3 is made up of 13 amino acids. Trimming removed 6 bases at V and 2 bases at J, with 11 bases between. In DNA, the CDR3 is TGTGCCAGCAGCCTGGGACACCCCTACGAGCAGTACTTC. Translating it yields CASSLGHPYEQYF.

The gene calls are TRBV27 and TRBJ1-2; no clear D gene. Trimming left V 4 bases short and J 0 bases short, with 9 bases between. Germline CDR1 MNHEY, CDR2 SMNVEV (reference sequence). There are 14 residues in the CDR3. This CDR3 reads CASSWGATNYGYTF. CDR3 in DNA: TGTGCCAGCAGTTGGGGAGCTACTAACTATGGCTACACCTTC.

The genes are TRBV6-2 or TRBV6-3 and TRBJ2-7; 8 nucleotides agree with TRBD2. There are 15 residues in the CDR3. Losses at the gene ends were 2 bases for V and 3 bases for J; bases not matched to a gene: 6. Germline CDR1 and CDR2: MNHEY and SVGEGT. CDR3 DNA sequence: TGTGCCAGCAGTTACAAACCGGGACTAGACTACGAGCAGTACTTC. Translated: CASSYKPGLDYEQYF.

The chain recombines TRBV2 with TRBJ2-1, with 12 bases fitting TRBD2. V gave up 6 bases and J gave up 10 bases; unmatched junction bases: 13. This CDR3 has 16 residues. Germline V gene sequence: CDR1 SNHLY, CDR2 FYNNEI. The CDR3: CASRVTSGSAVWEQFF. The CDR3 bases are TGTGCCAGCAGGGTGACTAGCGGGAGTGCAGTGTGGGAGCAGTTCTTC.

This sequence joins TRBV6-1 and TRBJ2-3, with TRBD2 as a possible D gene (6 bases). The CDR3 is made up of 17 amino acids. From germline, CDR1 is MNHNS and CDR2 SASEGT. The V end was cut by 8 bases, the J end by 2 bases, with 23 bases between. DNA for the CDR3: TGTGCCAGCGCGCCTTTAGGGACTCTAATGAACACAGATACGCAGTATTTT. Protein product: CASAPLGTLMNTDTQYF.

The gene calls are TRBV4-1 and TRBJ2-5, with no clear D. Trimming took 0 bases from V and 3 from J, leaving 23 bases between them. Germline V gene data show CDR1 as MGHRA and CDR2 as YSYEKL. This CDR3 has 19 amino acids. CDR3 nucleotides: TGCGCCAGCAGCCAAGAGTTCCCGCTTGGATCTAGAGATAAAGAGACCCAGTACTTC. As protein: CASSQEFPLGSRDKETQYF.

The gene calls are TRBV29-1 and TRBJ2-7; 7 bases are a match to TRBD2. Trimming removed 6 bases from V and 7 bases from J; junction bases left unmatched: 9. CDR3 size: 12 residues. Germline V gene sequence: CDR1 SQVTM, CDR2 ANQGSEA. The CDR3 coding sequence is TGCAGCGTCTCGACGGGAGGAGGAGAGCAGTACTTC. Translation gives CSVSTGGGEQYF.

The rearrangement joins TRBV5-4 to TRBJ1-1; D gene ambiguous. Germline V gene sequence: CDR1 SGHNT, CDR2 YYREEE (reference sequence). The CDR3 totals 16 residues. V was clipped by 4 bases and J by 4 bases, with 20 bases between them. CDR3 in amino acids: CASSQFPARGSTEAFF. In nucleotides, the CDR3 is TGTGCCAGCAGCCAGTTCCCGGCACGGGGAAGCACTGAAGCTTTCTTT.

V and J are TRBV5-1 and TRBJ1-4; tentative D call: TRBD1 (5 bases). The V gene lost 4 bases and the J gene lost 3 bases, with 13 bases spanning the gap. The CDR3 sequence is 15 residues long. The germline V gene has CDR1 SGHRS and CDR2 YFSETQ. As DNA, the CDR3 is TGCGCCAGCAGCCCCAGGACGGGGGCTAATGAAAAACTGTTTTTT. It codes for CASSPRTGANEKLFF.

The V gene is TRBV5-1, the J gene TRBJ1-1, with D tentatively TRBD1 (6 bases). Germline CDR1 reads SGHRS; CDR2 reads YFSETQ. The CDR3 sequence is 15 residues long. The V gene lost 2 bases and the J gene lost 1 base, with 12 bases spanning the gap. The CDR3 protein is CASSFSGAGNTEAFF. The CDR3 nucleotides are TGCGCCAGCAGCTTTTCAGGGGCAGGGAACACTGAAGCTTTCTTT.

This sequence joins TRBV7-8 and TRBJ2-5, with D perhaps assigned TRBD1 or TRBD2 (5 bases each). Trimming removed 3 bases at V and 2 bases at J, with 13 bases between. The CDR3 is 15 amino acids. Germline V gives CDR1 SGHVS, CDR2 FQNEAQ. The CDR3 protein is CASSFLGDAQETQYF. The CDR3 DNA sequence: TGTGCCAGCAGCTTCCTGGGGGACGCTCAAGAGACCCAGTACTTC.

This clonotype came up once. The J gene is TRBJ2-2, the V gene TRBV12-3 or TRBV12-4; D may be TRBD1 (5 bases). The CDR3 is 14 amino acids. Trimming removed 5 bases from V and 5 bases from J, with 12 bases in between. The CDR3 DNA follows: TGTGCCAGCAGTCCAGGGTTAAGGACCGGGGAGCTGTTTTTT. Its protein is CASSPGLRTGELFF.

In DNA form, the CDR3 reads TGCAGTGCTAGAGTTTACCTCCCCGGGGAAGGCTACGAGCAGTACTTC. The encoded protein is CSARVYLPGEGYEQYF. This sequence joins TRBV20-1 and TRBJ2-7; a possible D gene is TRBD2 (5 bases). The CDR3 runs 16 residues. Trimming cost V 1 base and J 3 bases, with 19 bases left between them. Germline-derived CDR1 and CDR2 are DFQATT and SNEGSKA (reference sequence).

The chain combines TRBV28 with TRBJ2-7; possible D gene TRBD2, 5 bases. The CDR3 consists of 16 residues. Germline-derived CDR1 and CDR2 are MDHEN and SYDVKM. Trimming removed 5 bases from V and 0 bases from J, with 17 bases in between. As DNA, the CDR3 is TGTGCCAGCAGTCCCCCCATTGGCGGGCCCTCCTACGAGCAGTACTTC. It encodes CASSPPIGGPSYEQYF.

V usage is TRBV2 and J usage is TRBJ2-5, with D possibly matching TRBD1 (6 bases). The CDR3 has 16 amino acids. Germline-derived CDR1 and CDR2 are SNHLY and FYNNEI. V was pared by 3 bases and J by 6 bases, with 20 bases between. The CDR3 DNA follows: TGTGCCAGCAGTGACCGGAACAGGGATTTGAGGAAGACCCAGTACTTC. It translates to CASSDRNRDLRKTQYF.

The gene calls are TRBV9 and TRBJ2-3; D remains ambiguous. Germline-derived CDR1 and CDR2 are SGDLS and YYNGEE. The CDR3 contains 13 residues. Deletions cut 0 bases from V and 0 bases from J, with 2 bases between. This chain's CDR3 is CASSVGSTDTQYF. The CDR3 DNA sequence: TGTGCCAGCAGCGTAGGAAGCACAGATACGCAGTATTTT.

The V and J genes are TRBV7-6 and TRBJ1-6; D remains unclear. Germline V gene data show CDR1 as SGHVS and CDR2 as FNYEAQ. The V end lost 4 bases, the J end lost 0 bases, and 10 bases lay between the germline ends. CDR3 length equals 16 residues. The CDR3 DNA sequence: TGTGCCAGCAGCTCAGAGACAAGCTCCTATAATTCACCCCTCCACTTT. Translated, it gives CASSSETSSYNSPLHF.

As DNA, the CDR3 is TGTGCCAGCAGTTTCCAGACTAGCGGGGGCCCTACAGCCTCCTACGAGCAGTACTTC. Translating gives CASSFQTSGGPTASYEQYF. The J gene is TRBJ2-7, the V gene TRBV28; 12 bases agree with TRBD2. The V and J ends lost 3 bases and 0 bases, in that order; junction bases with no gene match: 12. Germline CDR1 is MDHEN and CDR2 is SYDVKM. The CDR3 is 19 residues long.

This clonotype occurred once. J is TRBJ2-7 and V is TRBV27; no firm D call. V was trimmed by 3 bases and J by 6 bases, leaving 9 bases between them. The CDR3 is made up of 12 amino acids. Germline V lookup: CDR1 MNHEY, CDR2 SMNVEV (reference sequence). CDR3 sequence reads: CASSLINGEQYF. CDR3 bases: TGTGCCAGCAGTTTGATTAATGGCGAGCAGTACTTC.